Listed here are 9 T cell receptor beta chains from one sample, sequenced in a study of identical twins. TCRdb re-analysed the 5' RACE reads in MiXCR, keeping a single row per CDR3 protein. This table holds about 530,000 distinct CDR3 sequences, 20% to 25% found once. The same data also contributed to another study, on yellow fever vaccine responses in identical twins.

Sample: CD4+ T cells sorted from blood. The origin of the receptors is a woman under 30 in good health.

This chain joins TRBV5-1 and TRBJ2-2, with a possible D match to TRBD1 (5 bases). Germline values: CDR1 SGHRS, CDR2 YFSETQ. V lost 0 bases and J 5 bases, leaving 11 bases between the germline ends. This CDR3 contains 15 residues. The CDR3 DNA reads as TGCGCCAGCAGCTTGGGGGGTCGGACAACCGGGGAGCTGTTTTTT. This gives the protein CASSLGGRTTGELFF.

V and J are TRBV5-1 and TRBJ2-6; D not resolved. Trimming shortened V by 6 bases and J by 4 bases, and 11 bases separated the two germline ends. The CDR3 loop spans 14 amino acids. Germline loops: CDR1 SGHRS, CDR2 YFSETQ. As DNA, the CDR3 is TGCGCCAGCACCATGGGTACCGGGGCCAACGTCCTGACTTTC. It encodes CASTMGTGANVLTF.

This clonotype was found a few times. The rearrangement links TRBV12-3 or TRBV12-4 to TRBJ2-1, with D perhaps assigned TRBD1 or TRBD2 (5 bases each). V lost 7 bases and J 4 bases, leaving 14 bases between the germline ends. The CDR3 totals 14 residues. Written as DNA, the CDR3 is TGTGCCAGCACGCGAGTGGGACCGTACAATGAGCAGTTCTTC. Its translation is CASTRVGPYNEQFF.

This clonotype has more than one count but fewer than ten. This chain connects TRBV7-8 to TRBJ2-1, with TRBD2 matching 9 bases. The CDR3 has 16 residues. After removal of 4 bases from V and 7 bases from J, the junction contained 11 bases not matched to a gene. Per the germline V gene, CDR1 is SGHVS and CDR2 is FQNEAQ. CDR3 in DNA: TGTGCCAGCAGCTCTTTAGCGGGAGCAACCGTTAATGAGCAGTTCTTC. Its translation: CASSSLAGATVNEQFF.

This clonotype was seen a handful of times. V and J are TRBV20-1 and TRBJ2-7; 9 nucleotides line up with TRBD1. The CDR3 has 13 amino acids. Germline V gene lookup returns CDR1 DFQATT and CDR2 SNEGSKA (reference sequence). V trimming: 3 bases; J trimming: 0 bases; junction bases outside the gene matches: 0. The CDR3 here is CSARTGGSYEQYF. The CDR3 region has the DNA TGCAGTGCTAGGACAGGGGGCTCCTACGAGCAGTACTTC.

The sample holds a few counts of this clonotype. This rearrangement joins TRBV12-3 or TRBV12-4 to TRBJ1-5, with 8 bases that match TRBD1. The CDR3 is made up of 14 amino acids. Unmatched junction bases numbered 0, after V lost 0 bases and J lost 5 bases. CDR3 region: CASSLATGDQPQHF. The CDR3 nucleotides are TGTGCCAGCAGTTTAGCGACAGGGGATCAGCCCCAGCATTTT.

In its sample, this clonotype was seen many times. V and J are TRBV29-1 and TRBJ2-5; TRBD2 agrees at 8 bases. Germline loops: CDR1 SQVTM, CDR2 ANQGSEA. The CDR3 has 14 amino acids. The J segment lost 2 bases and the V segment lost 7 bases, leaving 9 bases of the junction unmatched. The CDR3 DNA reads as TGCAGCGCTAAGACTAGCGCAAGACAAGAGACCCAGTACTTC. This encodes CSAKTSARQETQYF. Combining the CDR3 with reference TRBV29-1 and TRBJ2-5 gives the whole variable domain SAVISQKPSRDICQRGTSLTIQCQVDSQVTMMFWYRQQPGQSLTLIATANQGSEATYESGFVIDKFPISRPNLTFSTLTVSNMSPEDSSIYLCSAKTSARQETQYFGPGTRLLVL.

This clonotype has at least ten counts. The chain uses TRBV5-1 and TRBJ2-1; perhaps TRBD2 as D (6 bases). In germline, CDR1 is SGHRS, CDR2 YFSETQ. This CDR3 spans 16 amino acids. V dropped 0 bases and J dropped 5 bases, with 15 bases sitting between them. The CDR3 sequence: CASSLAGKGRNNEQFF. DNA of the CDR3: TGCGCCAGCAGCTTGGCCGGGAAGGGGAGGAACAATGAGCAGTTCTTC.

J is TRBJ2-1 and V is TRBV9, with TRBD1 matching over 9 bases. The length of the CDR3 is 13 residues. Losses at the gene ends were 4 bases for V and 12 bases for J; bases not matched to a gene: 8. Germline assignment: CDR1 SGDLS and CDR2 YYNGEE. The CDR3 loop is CASSPRGQGWQFF. CDR3 DNA sequence: TGTGCCAGCAGCCCCCGGGGACAGGGTTGGCAGTTCTTC.